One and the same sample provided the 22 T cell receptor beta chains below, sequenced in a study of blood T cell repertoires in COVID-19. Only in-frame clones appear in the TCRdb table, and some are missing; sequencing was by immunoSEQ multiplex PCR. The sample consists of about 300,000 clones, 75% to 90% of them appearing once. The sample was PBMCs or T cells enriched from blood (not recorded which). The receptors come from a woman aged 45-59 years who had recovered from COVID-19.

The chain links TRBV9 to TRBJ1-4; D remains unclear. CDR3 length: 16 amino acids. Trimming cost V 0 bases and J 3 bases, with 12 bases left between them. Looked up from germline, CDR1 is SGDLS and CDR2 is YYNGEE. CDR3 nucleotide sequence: TGTGCCAGCAGCGTAGGATCCGGGCGGGCTAATGAAAAACTGTTTTTT. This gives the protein CASSVGSGRANEKLFF. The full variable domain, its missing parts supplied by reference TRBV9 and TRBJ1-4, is DSGVTQTPKHLITATGQRVTLRCSPRSGDLSVYWYQQSLDQGLQFLIQYYNGEERAKGNILERFSAQQFPDLHSELNLSSLELGDSALYFCASSVGSGRANEKLFFGSGTQLSVL.

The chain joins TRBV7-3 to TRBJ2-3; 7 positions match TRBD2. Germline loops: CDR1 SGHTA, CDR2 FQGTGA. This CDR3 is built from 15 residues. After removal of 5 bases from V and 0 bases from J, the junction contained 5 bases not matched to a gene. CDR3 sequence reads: CASSSLAVSTDTQYF. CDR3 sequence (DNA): TGTGCCAGCAGCAGCCTAGCGGTCAGCACAGATACGCAGTATTTT.

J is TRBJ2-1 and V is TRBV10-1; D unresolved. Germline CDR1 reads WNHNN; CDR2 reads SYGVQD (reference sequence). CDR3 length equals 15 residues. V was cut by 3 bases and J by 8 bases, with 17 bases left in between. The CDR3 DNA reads TGCGCCAGCAGTGAATCCGACTGGTTCAGCGATGAGCAGTTCTTC. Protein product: CASSESDWFSDEQFF.

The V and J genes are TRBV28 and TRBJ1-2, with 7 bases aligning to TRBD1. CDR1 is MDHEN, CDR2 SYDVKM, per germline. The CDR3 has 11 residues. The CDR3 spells CATTGYYGYTF. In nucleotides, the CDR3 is TGTGCTACGACAGGGTACTATGGCTACACCTTC.

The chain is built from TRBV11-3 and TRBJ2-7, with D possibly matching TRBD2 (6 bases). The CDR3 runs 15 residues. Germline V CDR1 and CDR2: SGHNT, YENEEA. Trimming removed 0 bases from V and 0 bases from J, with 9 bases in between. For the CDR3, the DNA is TGTGCCAGCAGCTTAGACGGGGGAAGCTCCTACGAGCAGTACTTC. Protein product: CASSLDGGSSYEQYF.

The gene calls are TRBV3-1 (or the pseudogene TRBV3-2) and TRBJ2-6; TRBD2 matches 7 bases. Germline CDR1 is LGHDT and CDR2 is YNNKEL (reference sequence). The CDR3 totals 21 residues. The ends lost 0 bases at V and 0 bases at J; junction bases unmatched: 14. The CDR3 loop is CASSQEPGGGYAYSGANVLTF. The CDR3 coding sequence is TGTGCCAGCAGCCAAGAACCGGGGGGAGGGTATGCGTACTCTGGGGCCAACGTCCTGACTTTC.

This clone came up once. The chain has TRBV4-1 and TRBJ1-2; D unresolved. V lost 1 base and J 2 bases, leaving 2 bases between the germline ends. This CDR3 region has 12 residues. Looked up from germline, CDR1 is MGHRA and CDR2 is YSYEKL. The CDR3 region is CASSQANYGYTF. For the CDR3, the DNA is TGCGCCAGCAGCCAAGCGAACTATGGCTACACCTTC.

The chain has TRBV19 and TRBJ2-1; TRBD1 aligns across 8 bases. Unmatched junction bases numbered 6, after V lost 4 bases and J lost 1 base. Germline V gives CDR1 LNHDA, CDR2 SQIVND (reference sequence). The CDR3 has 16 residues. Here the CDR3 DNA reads TGTGCCAGTAGTACCGGACAGGGTCTATCCTACAATGAGCAGTTCTTC. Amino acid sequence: CASSTGQGLSYNEQFF.

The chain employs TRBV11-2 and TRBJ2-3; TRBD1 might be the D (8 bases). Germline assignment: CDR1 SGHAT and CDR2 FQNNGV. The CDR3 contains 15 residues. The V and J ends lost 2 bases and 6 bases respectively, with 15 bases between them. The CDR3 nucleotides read TGTGCCAGCAGCTTATCACAGGGGGGGTTGGATACGCAGTATTTT. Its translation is CASSLSQGGLDTQYF.

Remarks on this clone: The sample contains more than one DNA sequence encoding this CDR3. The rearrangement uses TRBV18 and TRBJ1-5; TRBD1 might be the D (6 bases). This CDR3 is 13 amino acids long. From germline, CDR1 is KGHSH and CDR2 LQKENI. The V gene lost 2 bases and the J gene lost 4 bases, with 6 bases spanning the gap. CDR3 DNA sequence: TGTGCCAGCTCACCAGACAGGAATCAGCCCCAGCATTTT. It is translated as CASSPDRNQPQHF.

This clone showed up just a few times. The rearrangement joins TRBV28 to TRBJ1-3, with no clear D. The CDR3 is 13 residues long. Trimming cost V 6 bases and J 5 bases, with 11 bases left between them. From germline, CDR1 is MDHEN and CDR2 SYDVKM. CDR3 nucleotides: TGTGCCAGCAGCGAGAAGAGCAGAAACACCATATATTTT. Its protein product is CASSEKSRNTIYF.

CDR3 coding DNA: TGTGCCAGCAGCCCCACCGCGGGGCTCAGCACAGATACGCAGTATTTT. Translating gives CASSPTAGLSTDTQYF. The rearrangement joins TRBV9 to TRBJ2-3, with D maybe TRBD2 (6 bases). Trimming shortened V by 4 bases and J by 0 bases, and 15 bases separated the two germline ends. Germline lookup yields CDR1 SGDLS and CDR2 YYNGEE. This CDR3 has 16 amino acids.

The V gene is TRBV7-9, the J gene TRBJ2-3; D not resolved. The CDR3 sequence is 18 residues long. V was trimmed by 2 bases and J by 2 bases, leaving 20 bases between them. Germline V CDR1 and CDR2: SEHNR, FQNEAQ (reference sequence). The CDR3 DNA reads TGTGCCAGCAGCTTATCCTCTTTCGGAGAGTTTAACACAGATACGCAGTATTTT. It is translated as CASSLSSFGEFNTDTQYF.

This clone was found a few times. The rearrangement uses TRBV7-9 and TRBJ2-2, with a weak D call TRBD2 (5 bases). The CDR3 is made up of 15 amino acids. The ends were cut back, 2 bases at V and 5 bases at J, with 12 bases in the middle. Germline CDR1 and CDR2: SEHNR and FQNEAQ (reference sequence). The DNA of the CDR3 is TGTGCCAGCAGCTTACGAACTCCGGGGACCGGGGAGCTGTTTTTT. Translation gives CASSLRTPGTGELFF.

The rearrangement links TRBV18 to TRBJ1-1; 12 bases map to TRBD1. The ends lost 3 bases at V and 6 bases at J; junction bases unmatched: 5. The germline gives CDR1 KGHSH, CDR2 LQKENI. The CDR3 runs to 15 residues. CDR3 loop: CASSPPGQGAPEAFF. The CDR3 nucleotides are TGTGCCAGCTCACCTCCGGGACAGGGGGCGCCTGAAGCTTTCTTT.

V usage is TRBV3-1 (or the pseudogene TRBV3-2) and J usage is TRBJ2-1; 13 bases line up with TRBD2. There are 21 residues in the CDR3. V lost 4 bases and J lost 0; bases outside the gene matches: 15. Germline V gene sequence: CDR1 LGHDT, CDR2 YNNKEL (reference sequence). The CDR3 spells CASSLNSGLAGHLSSYNEQFF. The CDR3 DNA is TGTGCCAGCAGCCTCAACTCGGGACTAGCGGGACACTTGAGCTCCTACAATGAGCAGTTCTTC.

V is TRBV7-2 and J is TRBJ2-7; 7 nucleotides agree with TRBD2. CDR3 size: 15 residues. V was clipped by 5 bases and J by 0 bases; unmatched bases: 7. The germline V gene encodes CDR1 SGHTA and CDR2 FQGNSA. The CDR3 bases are TGTGCCAGCAGCATTAGCGGGTGGAGCTCCTACGAGCAGTACTTC. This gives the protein CASSISGWSSYEQYF.

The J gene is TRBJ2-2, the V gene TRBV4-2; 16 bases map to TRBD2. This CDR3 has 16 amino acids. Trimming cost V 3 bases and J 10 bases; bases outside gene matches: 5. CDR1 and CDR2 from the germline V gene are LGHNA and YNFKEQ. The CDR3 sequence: CASSHEGLAGGQELFF. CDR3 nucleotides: TGTGCCAGCAGCCATGAGGGACTAGCGGGAGGGCAGGAGCTGTTTTTT.

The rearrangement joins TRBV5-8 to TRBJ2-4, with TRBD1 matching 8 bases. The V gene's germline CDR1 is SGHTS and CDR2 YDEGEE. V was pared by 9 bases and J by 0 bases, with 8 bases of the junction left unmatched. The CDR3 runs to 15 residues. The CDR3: CATRDRSLAKNIQYF. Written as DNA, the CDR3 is TGTGCCACGAGGGACAGGAGCCTAGCCAAAAACATTCAGTACTTC.

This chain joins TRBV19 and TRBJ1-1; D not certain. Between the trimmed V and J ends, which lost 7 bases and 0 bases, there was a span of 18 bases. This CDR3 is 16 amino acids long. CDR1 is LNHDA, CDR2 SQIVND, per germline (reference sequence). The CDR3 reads CASKVGAALMNTEAFF. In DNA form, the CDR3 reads TGTGCCAGTAAGGTAGGAGCAGCTCTAATGAACACTGAAGCTTTCTTT.

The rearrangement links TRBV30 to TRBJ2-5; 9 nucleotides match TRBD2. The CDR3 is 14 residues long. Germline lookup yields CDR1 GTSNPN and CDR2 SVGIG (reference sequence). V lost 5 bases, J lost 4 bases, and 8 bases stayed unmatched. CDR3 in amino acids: CAWARGLAIETQYF. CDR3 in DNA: TGTGCCTGGGCCCGGGGACTAGCTATAGAGACCCAGTACTTC.

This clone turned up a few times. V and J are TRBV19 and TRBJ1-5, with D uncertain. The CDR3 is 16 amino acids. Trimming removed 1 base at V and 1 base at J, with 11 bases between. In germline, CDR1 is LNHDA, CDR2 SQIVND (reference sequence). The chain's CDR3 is CASSIGEGWSNQPQHF. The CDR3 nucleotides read TGTGCCAGTAGTATAGGCGAGGGTTGGAGCAATCAGCCCCAGCATTTT.